This entry concerns a single T cell receptor beta chain. There are 15 residues in the CDR3. Germline-derived CDR1 and CDR2 are SQVTM and ANQGSEA. V lost 7 bases and J 4 bases, leaving 20 bases between the germline ends. The record originates from a study of PD-L1 blockade in urothelial cancer. Study-wide context: Blood gave a median around 140,000 T cells.

The repertoire was sequenced with immunoSEQ multiplex PCR; TCRdb's copy has only in-frame clones and lacks some. The sample includes about 74,000 clones, approximately 81% seen only once; the top ten take roughly 4.5%. The origin of this receptor is a man aged 70-80 years with urothelial cancer. V is TRBV29-1 and J is TRBJ1-5; no firm D call. Sample: PBMCs, taken around atezolizumab (anti-PD-L1) treatment. CDR3 bases: TGCAGCGACACGGACGCCTCTGAGGGAAATCAGCCCCAGCATTTT. The encoded protein is CSDTDASEGNQPQHF. The variable domain in full, completed from reference TRBV29-1 and TRBJ1-5, reads SAVISQKPSRDICQRGTSLTIQCQVDSQVTMMFWYRQQPGQSLTLIATANQGSEATYESGFVIDKFPISRPNLTFSTLTVSNMSPEDSSIYLCSDTDASEGNQPQHFGDGTRLSIL.